This TCR beta chain derives from a study of blood T cell repertoires in COVID-19. Profiling relied on immunoSEQ multiplex PCR, and the TCRdb table lists in-frame clones only, not all of them. The repertoire has nearly 110,000 clones, 70% to 90% of them found once; the top ten carry approximately 6.8%. The sample consisted of peripheral blood. This TCR was sampled from a man in his forties or fifties with active or convalescent COVID-19.

The CDR3 DNA reads TGTGCCAGCCACCGTCCAGGGGGCACCGGGGAGCTGTTTTTT. Protein sequence: CASHRPGGTGELFF. V usage is TRBV28 and J usage is TRBJ2-2; TRBD1 agrees at 7 bases. Germline V gene data show CDR1 as MDHEN and CDR2 as SYDVKM. CDR3 length: 14 amino acids. The trim removed 8 bases at V and 4 bases at J, leaving 7 bases unmatched. Full variable domain (missing parts from reference TRBV28 and TRBJ2-2): DVKVTQSSRYLVKRTGEKVFLECVQDMDHENMFWYRQDPGLGLRLIYFSYDVKMKEKGDIPEGYSVSREKKERFSLILESASTNQTSMYLCASHRPGGTGELFFGEGSRLTVL.